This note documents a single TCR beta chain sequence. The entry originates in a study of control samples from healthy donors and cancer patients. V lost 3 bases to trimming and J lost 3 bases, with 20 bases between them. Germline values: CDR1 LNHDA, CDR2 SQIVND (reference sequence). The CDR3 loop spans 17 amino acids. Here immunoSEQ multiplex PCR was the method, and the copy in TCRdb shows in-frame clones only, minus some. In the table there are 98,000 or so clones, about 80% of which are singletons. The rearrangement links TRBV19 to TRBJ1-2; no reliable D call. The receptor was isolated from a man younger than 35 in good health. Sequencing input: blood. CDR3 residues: CASSILRPPTRYYGYTF. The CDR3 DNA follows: TGTGCCAGTAGTATTCTGCGACCCCCCACCCGTTACTATGGCTACACCTTC.